The following is a T cell receptor beta chain sequence with its context. This specimen comes from a study of blood T cell repertoires in COVID-19. As for the study in general: From T cells, B-cell-depleted T cells, or PBMCs came the material, which was cDNA or gDNA.

Germline V lookup: CDR1 KGHDR, CDR2 SFDVKD. V gave up 0 bases and J gave up 7 bases; unmatched junction bases: 7. This CDR3 has 16 residues. Per the authors' pipeline: Estimation of nucleated cell counts relied on the amplification of reference gene primers. The protocol was immunoSEQ multiplex PCR, while the TCRdb copy is restricted to in-frame clones and leaves out a portion. V, J and clone size are taken as reported in that table, and D and trimming were inferred from the DNA itself. The sample lists around 31,000 clones; 85% to 90% were seen once. The clonotype originates from a man older than 75 with acute or convalescent COVID-19. Material: peripheral blood. The chain has TRBV24-1 and TRBJ2-1, with 8 bases aligning to TRBD1. The CDR3 here is CATSDLRTGKGNEQFF. CDR3 coding DNA: TGTGCCACCAGTGATTTGCGGACAGGGAAGGGAAATGAGCAGTTCTTC.